This T cell receptor beta chain was sequenced during a study of blood T cell repertoires in COVID-19. The data were produced by immunoSEQ multiplex PCR, yet TCRdb's version contains in-frame clones alone and is incomplete. The repertoire holds under 250,000 clones, with about 82% as singletons. The germline V gene encodes CDR1 SNHLY and CDR2 FYNNEI. V lost 6 bases and J 0 bases, leaving 12 bases between the germline ends. The CDR3 has 16 amino acids. The source is a woman aged 55-69 years with active or convalescent COVID-19. Input material: peripheral blood. The chain joins TRBV2 to TRBJ2-6, with a weak D call TRBD1 (5 bases). DNA of the CDR3: TGTGCCAGCAGCCCTAGACAGCACTCTGGGGCCAACGTCCTGACTTTC. This encodes CASSPRQHSGANVLTF.